This TCR beta chain was documented in a study of T cells in Graves' hyperthyroidism and ophthalmopathy. Findings of the study overall: In the blood, most expanded thyroid clonotypes above 0.001 appeared as well.

V dropped 8 bases and J dropped 5 bases, with 15 bases sitting between them. This CDR3 has 13 residues. Germline V lookup: CDR1 MDHEN, CDR2 SYDVKM. Uncontrolled infections, other autoimmune diseases, pregnancy or lactation led to exclusion of patients. RNA transcripts provided the source from which TCR beta CDR3 regions were amplified. HTBI primers were used for first-round RT-PCR of the TCR CDR3. MiXCR was run by TCRdb on the multiplex PCR reads, yielding one entry per CDR3 protein. The data hold 300,000 to 400,000 distinct CDR3 sequences, with about 15% observed a single time. This clonotype has just a few counts. Its antigen remains unknown.

The sequenced sample consisted of blood. The source is a woman in her 30s with Graves' hyperthyroidism. The chain links TRBV28 to TRBJ1-2; D perhaps matches TRBD1 (5 bases). In DNA form, the CDR3 reads TGTGCCAGCCGGGTTCAGGGTTTTTATGGCTACACCTTC. Amino acids: CASRVQGFYGYTF.